The 29 T cell receptor beta chains presented below share a single source sample, sequenced in a study of naive and memory T cell subsets. Study-level findings and limits: Naive repertoires, especially CD8, held a few larger clonotypes, possibly memory cells re-expressing CD45RA.

For these receptors, no antigen is known. An equimolar mix of two oligonucleotides served as the beta constant-region primer for TRBC1 and TRBC2. Nested alpha and beta constant-region primers with the SP2 primer drove four PCR rounds on ligated cDNA. TCRdb reanalysed the UMI-ligation and nested PCR reads using MiXCR and keeps one entry per CDR3 protein. The table lists roughly 140,000 distinct CDR3 sequences, roughly a fifth of them singletons. The sequenced sample was naive CD8+ T cells from blood. The origin of the receptors is a human donor in good health.

The table lists this clonotype with a few counts. This chain joins TRBV6-2 or TRBV6-3 and TRBJ2-4; D is ambiguous. V lost 6 bases, J lost 0 bases, and 12 bases lay in between. Germline CDR1 and CDR2: MNHEY and SVGEGT. The CDR3 length is 15 residues. The CDR3 here is CASSPRQLAKNIQYF. The CDR3 DNA reads TGTGCCAGCAGCCCGAGGCAGCTAGCCAAAAACATTCAGTACTTC.

This clonotype showed up just a few times. The CDR3 region is CASSVGPDRGAAFF. The CDR3 nucleotides are TGTGCCAGCAGCGTAGGTCCCGACAGGGGCGCAGCTTTCTTT. This chain joins TRBV9 and TRBJ1-1; TRBD1 matches 8 bases. Germline-derived CDR1 and CDR2 are SGDLS and YYNGEE. The CDR3 sequence is 14 residues long. V shed 0 bases, J shed 10 bases, and the junction held 8 bases outside the gene matches. Full variable domain (outside the CDR3, taken from reference TRBV9 and TRBJ1-1): DSGVTQTPKHLITATGQRVTLRCSPRSGDLSVYWYQQSLDQGLQFLIQYYNGEERAKGNILERFSAQQFPDLHSELNLSSLELGDSALYFCASSVGPDRGAAFFGQGTRLTVV.

In its sample, this clonotype was seen a few times. The V gene is TRBV7-3, the J gene TRBJ1-1; perhaps TRBD1 as D (5 bases). This CDR3 spans 16 amino acids. Deletions cut 5 bases from V and 3 bases from J, with 19 bases between. Germline V gene lookup returns CDR1 SGHTA and CDR2 FQGTGA. This CDR3 is CASSPNPQGRDTEAFF. The CDR3 nucleotides are TGTGCCAGCAGCCCCAATCCCCAGGGTCGAGACACTGAAGCTTTCTTT.

V gene TRBV28 combines with J gene TRBJ2-7; the D gene is possibly TRBD1 (5 bases). CDR1 MDHEN and CDR2 SYDVKM come from the germline V gene. V shed 5 bases and J shed 2 bases, with 10 bases lying between them. This CDR3 region has 13 residues. The CDR3 DNA follows: TGTGCCAGCAGTATACAGGTAACCTACGAGCAGTACTTC. Amino acid sequence: CASSIQVTYEQYF.

This sequence joins TRBV7-6 and TRBJ2-7, with a tentative D call TRBD2 (6 bases). CDR3 size: 16 residues. Germline V CDR1 and CDR2: SGHVS, FNYEAQ. The germline V and J ends were trimmed by 5 bases and 0 bases, with 17 bases remaining between them. CDR3 loop: CASSPLGSGGSYEQYF. The DNA for the CDR3 is TGTGCCAGCAGCCCCCTGGGTTCCGGGGGCTCCTACGAGCAGTACTTC.

The chain combines TRBV24-1 with TRBJ2-2, with TRBD2 matching over 8 bases. The CDR3 sequence is 14 residues long. Germline lookup yields CDR1 KGHDR and CDR2 SFDVKD. Trimming removed 4 bases from V and 7 bases from J; junction bases left unmatched: 4. DNA for the CDR3: TGTGCCACCAGTGAGACTAGCGAGTACGGGGAGCTGTTTTTT. Its protein product is CATSETSEYGELFF.

The chain links TRBV15 to TRBJ2-1; D tentatively fits TRBD1 or TRBD2 (5 bases each). This CDR3 comprises 14 residues. CDR1 and CDR2 from the germline V gene are LNHNV and YYDKDF (reference sequence). V was cut by 1 base and J by 10 bases, with 14 bases left in between. Here the CDR3 reads CATSRVVGTPEQFF. The CDR3 DNA is TGTGCCACCAGCAGAGTCGTCGGGACCCCGGAGCAGTTCTTC.

The chain employs TRBV30 and TRBJ2-7; D might be TRBD1 (5 bases). CDR3 length: 11 residues. CDR1 is GTSNPN and CDR2 is SVGIG in the germline V gene (reference sequence). Trimming took off 0 bases at V and 5 bases at J, with 5 bases between the two ends. CDR3 bases: TGTGCCTGGAGTGTAGGGGACGAGCAGTACTTC. This translates into CAWSVGDEQYF.

The sample holds a few counts of this clonotype. This rearrangement joins TRBV2 to TRBJ2-1, with D perhaps matching TRBD2 (6 bases). CDR3 length: 14 amino acids. Germline-derived CDR1 and CDR2 are SNHLY and FYNNEI. V lost 6 bases and J lost 8, with 17 bases in between. The CDR3 DNA is TGTGCCAGCAGCGGGGGACCTAAAGTCGATGAGCAGTTCTTC. This encodes CASSGGPKVDEQFF.

V usage is TRBV28 and J usage is TRBJ2-7; D gene ambiguous. The CDR3 length is 15 residues. The germline V gene encodes CDR1 MDHEN and CDR2 SYDVKM. The ends were cut back, 6 bases at V and 2 bases at J, with 17 bases in the middle. The CDR3 loop is CASSQPRGPAYEQYF. In DNA form, the CDR3 reads TGTGCCAGCAGCCAACCCCGCGGACCCGCCTACGAGCAGTACTTC.

The table lists this clonotype with a few counts. The chain joins TRBV29-1 to TRBJ2-1; 12 positions agree with TRBD2. Germline CDR1 is SQVTM and CDR2 is ANQGSEA. The CDR3 totals 16 residues. V lost 0 bases and J lost 6; bases outside the gene matches: 6. The CDR3: CSVEDLAGGPINEQFF. The CDR3, as DNA: TGCAGCGTTGAAGATCTAGCGGGAGGGCCGATCAATGAGCAGTTCTTC.

This clonotype was counted between two and nine times. CDR3 in amino acids: CASSSAGTGGSSGELFF. CDR3 bases: TGTGCCAGCAGTTCAGCCGGGACAGGGGGCTCTTCCGGGGAGCTGTTTTTT. The chain employs TRBV27 and TRBJ2-2, with TRBD1 matching over 12 bases. Germline lookup yields CDR1 MNHEY and CDR2 SMNVEV (reference sequence). The J segment lost 6 bases and the V segment lost 4 bases, leaving 9 bases of the junction unmatched. This CDR3 is 17 amino acids long.

This clonotype was counted a few times. The chain recombines TRBV7-9 with TRBJ1-1; D might be TRBD1 (5 bases). This CDR3 contains 11 residues. Trimming pared 5 bases from V and 9 bases from J, leaving 10 bases between. Germline CDR1 and CDR2: SEHNR and FQNEAQ (reference sequence). The CDR3 sequence: CASSPSGQAFF. The CDR3 bases are TGTGCCAGCAGCCCCTCGGGACAAGCTTTCTTT.

This chain connects TRBV6-5 to TRBJ2-7, with unresolved D. This CDR3 is 14 amino acids long. Trimming left V 5 bases short and J 3 bases short, with 14 bases between. CDR1 is MNHEY and CDR2 is SVGAGI in the germline V gene. The CDR3 reads CASSPLGSFYEQYF. CDR3 nucleotides: TGTGCCAGCAGTCCCCTAGGGTCCTTCTACGAGCAGTACTTC.

This clonotype was seen a few times. The chain has TRBV2 and TRBJ2-1; 7 nucleotides align to TRBD2. Germline V CDR1 and CDR2: SNHLY, FYNNEI. After removal of 6 bases from V and 8 bases from J, the junction contained 16 bases not matched to a gene. This CDR3 has 16 residues. The CDR3 sequence is CASSGTGGPLPDEQFF. Here the CDR3 DNA reads TGTGCCAGCAGCGGTACGGGAGGCCCCCTCCCCGATGAGCAGTTCTTC.

The J gene is TRBJ2-5, the V gene TRBV7-8, with 8 bases fitting TRBD2. V lost 4 bases, J lost 5 bases, and 6 bases stayed unmatched. The CDR3 extends over 14 amino acids. Germline V gene data show CDR1 as SGHVS and CDR2 as FQNEAQ. The CDR3 sequence: CASSSYSGSETQYF. In nucleotides, the CDR3 is TGTGCCAGCAGCTCCTACAGCGGGAGTGAGACCCAGTACTTC.

This clonotype was found many times. The chain links TRBV2 to TRBJ2-1; the match to TRBD1 covers 8 bases. J gave up 4 bases and V 1 base, and 0 bases lay outside the gene matches. Germline loops: CDR1 SNHLY, CDR2 FYNNEI. The CDR3 runs 14 residues. In nucleotides, the CDR3 is TGTGCCAGCAGTGAAGGGACAGGGTACAATGAGCAGTTCTTC. Protein: CASSEGTGYNEQFF.

The table lists this clonotype with a few counts. This rearrangement joins TRBV20-1 to TRBJ2-1; a weak D match, TRBD1 (6 bases). This CDR3 has 14 residues. The germline V and J ends were trimmed by 3 bases and 9 bases, with 18 bases remaining between them. Germline-derived CDR1 and CDR2 are DFQATT and SNEGSKA (reference sequence). The CDR3, as DNA: TGCAGTGCTAGTCAATGGACAGATGGTTTTGAGCAGTTCTTC. It is translated as CSASQWTDGFEQFF.

This clonotype was counted between two and nine times. In DNA form, the CDR3 reads TGTGCCAGCAGTTACTCCGGAGGGAGTTCCTACAATGAGCAGTTCTTC. It yields the protein CASSYSGGSSYNEQFF. The V call is TRBV6-5, the J call TRBJ2-1, with a weak D call TRBD2 (6 bases). Germline CDR1 is MNHEY and CDR2 is SVGAGI. The CDR3 extends over 16 amino acids. V was trimmed by 0 bases and J by 1 base, leaving 10 bases between them.

The sample holds a few counts of this clonotype. J is TRBJ2-7 and V is TRBV28, with D possibly matching TRBD2 (5 bases). Trimming stripped 1 base from V and 6 bases from J, with 13 bases between. CDR1 is MDHEN, CDR2 SYDVKM, per germline. The CDR3 loop spans 14 amino acids. In DNA form, the CDR3 reads TGTGCCAGCAGTTTATTGGCGGAGGTACGCGAGCAGTACTTC. It specifies CASSLLAEVREQYF.

The table lists this clonotype with a few counts. This chain links TRBV5-6 with TRBJ2-7; tentative D call: TRBD2 (5 bases). Germline V gene lookup returns CDR1 SGHDT and CDR2 YYEEEE. With 2 bases removed from V and 4 bases from J, the gap between germline ends came to 13 bases. The CDR3 runs 14 residues. CDR3 in DNA: TGTGCCAGCAGCTTCGAGGGCCTGAGATACGAGCAGTACTTC. Its protein is CASSFEGLRYEQYF. The complete variable domain, with remaining parts taken from reference TRBV5-6 and TRBJ2-7, reads DAGVTQSPTHLIKTRGQQVTLRCSPKSGHDTVSWYQQALGQGPQFIFQYYEEEERQRGNFPDRFSGHQFPNYSSELNVNALLLGDSALYLCASSFEGLRYEQYFGPGTRLTVT.

The chain is built from TRBV28 and TRBJ2-7; 16 nucleotides line up with TRBD2. The CDR3 is 19 residues long. Per germline, CDR1 MDHEN and CDR2 SYDVKM. The trim removed 3 bases at V and 7 bases at J, leaving 15 bases unmatched. The CDR3 sequence is CASSFWDGTSGRATWEQYF. The CDR3 nucleotides are TGTGCCAGCAGTTTCTGGGACGGGACTAGCGGGAGGGCCACCTGGGAGCAGTACTTC.

The V call is TRBV27, the J call TRBJ1-1; D is undetermined. Between the trimmed V and J ends, which lost 4 bases and 9 bases, there was a span of 9 bases. Germline lookup yields CDR1 MNHEY and CDR2 SMNVEV (reference sequence). This CDR3 is built from 11 residues. Here the CDR3 reads CASSSGSQAFF. CDR3 coding DNA: TGTGCCAGCAGTTCGGGCAGCCAAGCTTTCTTT.

The chain links TRBV30 to TRBJ1-2; 10 bases fit TRBD1. Germline loops: CDR1 GTSNPN, CDR2 SVGIG (reference sequence). The length of the CDR3 is 15 residues. V was pared by 1 base and J by 4 bases, with 6 bases of the junction left unmatched. In DNA, the CDR3 is TGTGCCTGGAGTGCCGGACAGGGGGGCCTCTATGGCTACACCTTC. It translates to CAWSAGQGGLYGYTF. The variable domain in full, with the rest retrieved from reference TRBV30 and TRBJ1-2, is SQTIHQWPATLVQPVGSPLSLECTVEGTSNPNLYWYRQAAGRGLQLLFYSVGIGQISSEVPQNLSASRPQDRQFILSSKKLLLSDSGFYLCAWSAGQGGLYGYTFGSGTRLTVV.

This clonotype was seen only a few times. This rearrangement joins TRBV15 to TRBJ2-3, with D perhaps TRBD2 (6 bases). The CDR3 spans 17 residues. Per the germline V gene, CDR1 is LNHNV and CDR2 is YYDKDF (reference sequence). The V and J ends lost 1 base and 3 bases respectively, with 17 bases between them. DNA for the CDR3: TGTGCCACCAGCAGAGTGTTTACTAGCCCGTGGACAGATACGCAGTATTTT. Its translation: CATSRVFTSPWTDTQYF.

J is TRBJ2-1 and V is TRBV18; D remains unclear. The germline CDR1 and CDR2 sequences are KGHSH and LQKENI. The CDR3 contains 14 residues. Trimming removed 2 bases at V and 5 bases at J, with 10 bases between. For the CDR3, the DNA is TGTGCCAGCTCACCAAAAGTAGTGAACAATGAGCAGTTCTTC. Translated, it gives CASSPKVVNNEQFF.

This chain uses TRBV28 with TRBJ2-7; 8 positions match TRBD1. The CDR3 is 14 residues long. V dropped 7 bases and J dropped 5; count of bases not matched to a gene: 10. Per germline, CDR1 MDHEN and CDR2 SYDVKM. CDR3 residues: CASTIDRGSNEQYF. The CDR3 bases are TGTGCCAGCACCATCGACAGGGGTAGCAACGAGCAGTACTTC.

This chain uses TRBV29-1 with TRBJ2-3; D remains unclear. The germline V gene encodes CDR1 SQVTM and CDR2 ANQGSEA. Deletions cut 1 base from V and 2 bases from J, with 13 bases between. This CDR3 has 15 residues. CDR3 region: CSVEGLKVPTDTQYF. DNA for the CDR3: TGCAGCGTTGAAGGTCTAAAGGTGCCCACAGATACGCAGTATTTT.

This clonotype was seen a handful of times. The chain is built from TRBV27 and TRBJ2-1; D is unresolved. The germline V gene has CDR1 MNHEY and CDR2 SMNVEV (reference sequence). The ends were cut back, 4 bases at V and 0 bases at J, with 7 bases in the middle. The CDR3 has 14 residues. The CDR3 protein is CASSSVDSYNEQFF. The CDR3, as DNA: TGTGCCAGCAGTTCGGTCGACTCCTACAATGAGCAGTTCTTC.